Each of the 25 T cell receptor beta chains below was sequenced from the same sample in a study of shared clonotypes between healthy human individuals. The assay was immunoSEQ multiplex PCR, and TCRdb's table has in-frame clones only and misses some. The data contain 300,000 or so clones, 74% of them singletons. What was sequenced was memory CD4+ T cells sorted from blood. Sample subset: CD45RA-negative fraction. The source is a man aged 30 to 45 in good health.

This clone was seen only once. This chain connects TRBV4-1 to TRBJ1-1, with TRBD1 identical over 7 bases. Germline loops: CDR1 MGHRA, CDR2 YSYEKL. V trimming: 3 bases; J trimming: 9 bases; junction bases outside the gene matches: 7. The CDR3 is 13 amino acids. CDR3 bases: TGCGCCAGCAGCCAGATAGGGACAGTTAAAGCTTTCTTT. It translates to CASSQIGTVKAFF.

As regards this clone: Other nucleotide sequences from this sample produce the same CDR3. CDR3 nucleotides: TGCAGCGTTGACACGGGCACAGATACGCAGTATTTT. The encoded protein is CSVDTGTDTQYF. The genes are TRBV29-1 and TRBJ2-3, with no clear D. The CDR3 runs 12 residues. The V gene lost 3 bases and the J gene lost 1 base, with 5 bases spanning the gap. Germline V CDR1 and CDR2: SQVTM, ANQGSEA.

The chain carries TRBV15 and TRBJ1-1, with D maybe TRBD1 (5 bases). This CDR3 spans 15 amino acids. V lost 1 base, J lost 5 bases, and 14 bases lay in between. Germline V CDR1 and CDR2: LNHNV, YYDKDF (reference sequence). The CDR3 is CATSRGWGMETEAFF. In nucleotides, the CDR3 is TGTGCCACCAGCAGAGGTTGGGGGATGGAAACTGAAGCTTTCTTT.

The gene calls are TRBV5-1 and TRBJ2-2; D perhaps matches TRBD2 (6 bases). The CDR3 is 15 amino acids. Germline V gene lookup returns CDR1 SGHRS and CDR2 YFSETQ. Trimming took off 4 bases at V and 1 base at J, with 11 bases between the two ends. The CDR3 is CASSPGGKNTGELFF. Here the CDR3 DNA reads TGCGCCAGCAGCCCCGGAGGGAAGAACACCGGGGAGCTGTTTTTT. The full variable domain, in which reference TRBV5-1 and TRBJ2-2 provide the parts outside the CDR3, is KAGVTQTPRYLIKTRGQQVTLSCSPISGHRSVSWYQQTPGQGLQFLFEYFSETQRNKGNFPGRFSGRQFSNSRSEMNVSTLELGDSALYLCASSPGGKNTGELFFGEGSRLTVL.

To note about this clone: A much larger clone lies one base from this, so it may be a read error. The V and J genes are TRBV7-2 and TRBJ1-2; no clear D gene. Trimming removed 1 base from V and 4 bases from J, with 4 bases in between. This CDR3 spans 12 amino acids. Germline values: CDR1 SGHTA, CDR2 FQGNSA. Here the CDR3 DNA reads TGTGCCAGCAGCTTAGGGCCCTATGGCTACACCTTC. Translated, it gives CASSLGPYGYTF.

This sequence joins TRBV29-1 and TRBJ2-3, with D perhaps matching TRBD2 (5 bases). V lost 1 base to trimming and J lost 8 bases, with 25 bases between them. Germline V CDR1 and CDR2: SQVTM, ANQGSEA. This CDR3 has 17 amino acids. Here the CDR3 reads CSVEVWEPGLGRGTQYF. CDR3 DNA sequence: TGCAGCGTTGAAGTGTGGGAGCCCGGGTTGGGTCGGGGTACGCAGTATTTT.

The chain is built from TRBV5-1 and TRBJ1-5; 10 bases agree with TRBD1. Unmatched junction bases numbered 8, after V lost 3 bases and J lost 8 bases. The CDR3 loop spans 15 amino acids. Germline lookup yields CDR1 SGHRS and CDR2 YFSETQ. Here the CDR3 DNA reads TGCGCCAGCAGCTCGGGACAGGGGATAGTAGAGCCCCAGCATTTT. This gives the protein CASSSGQGIVEPQHF.

The table lists this clone with a few counts. J is TRBJ2-5 and V is TRBV10-3; D gene unclear. Germline CDR1 reads ENHRY; CDR2 reads SYGVKD. Trimming removed 0 bases at V and 6 bases at J, with 5 bases between. The CDR3 runs 12 residues. In nucleotides, the CDR3 is TGTGCCATCAGTGAGTCTACTCAGACCCAGTACTTC. Encoded protein: CAISESTQTQYF.

The chain has TRBV7-2 and TRBJ1-5; tentatively, D is TRBD1 (6 bases). Germline CDR1 is SGHTA and CDR2 is FQGNSA. CDR3 length: 18 residues. Trimming removed 5 bases at V and 0 bases at J, with 20 bases between. CDR3 coding DNA: TGTGCCAGCAGCCGGACCTCGACAGGAAGGTATAGCAATCAGCCCCAGCATTTT. Translated, it gives CASSRTSTGRYSNQPQHF.

The gene calls are TRBV5-1 and TRBJ2-5, with D tentatively TRBD1 (6 bases). The CDR3 totals 14 residues. From germline, CDR1 is SGHRS and CDR2 YFSETQ. V lost 0 bases to trimming and J lost 4 bases, with 10 bases between them. Here the CDR3 DNA reads TGCGCCAGCAGCTTGGCTCAGGGGTCAGAGACCCAGTACTTC. Encoded protein: CASSLAQGSETQYF.

The chain uses TRBV1 and TRBJ2-7; the D call TRBD2 from the table was never checked on the DNA. TRBV1 counts as a pseudogene. This CDR3 has 16 amino acids. This chain's CDR3 is CTSSPGTSGDLYEQYF. The CDR3 nucleotides are TGCACCAGCAGCCCTGGGACTAGCGGGGATCTCTACGAGCAGTACTTC.

This clone has just a few counts. The chain recombines TRBV5-1 with TRBJ2-3; 8 nucleotides match TRBD1. Germline V CDR1 and CDR2: SGHRS, YFSETQ. Trimming removed 3 bases from V and 4 bases from J; junction bases left unmatched: 10. This CDR3 has 16 residues. In nucleotides, the CDR3 is TGCGCCAGCAGCTCGAACGGACAGGGATCGGCAGATACGCAGTATTTT. Translation: CASSSNGQGSADTQYF.

V usage is TRBV28 and J usage is TRBJ1-2; D possibly corresponds to TRBD1 (6 bases). CDR1 and CDR2 (germline): MDHEN, SYDVKM. The V and J ends lost 1 base and 1 base respectively, with 10 bases between them. This CDR3 comprises 15 residues. CDR3 nucleotides: TGTGCCAGCAGTTTATCACAGGGCCTTAACTATGGCTACACCTTC. Translating gives CASSLSQGLNYGYTF.

V is TRBV14 and J is TRBJ2-2, with D maybe TRBD2 (5 bases). Deletions cut 4 bases from V and 8 bases from J, with 17 bases between. Germline CDR1 and CDR2: SGHDN and FVKESK. There are 15 residues in the CDR3. This CDR3 reads CASSPFGSMGGELFF. CDR3 sequence (DNA): TGTGCCAGCAGCCCGTTTGGGAGTATGGGGGGGGAGCTGTTTTTT.

DNA for the CDR3: TGTGCCTGGAGTGTAGCCCTATCCTCCGCCTACGAGCAGTACTTC. Residues: CAWSVALSSAYEQYF. The chain has TRBV30 and TRBJ2-7; D is unclear. Between the trimmed V and J ends, which lost 0 bases and 2 bases, there was a span of 14 bases. Germline CDR1 reads GTSNPN; CDR2 reads SVGIG (reference sequence). This CDR3 is built from 15 residues.

The J gene is TRBJ2-7, the V gene TRBV6-6, with 8 bases aligning to TRBD1. V shed 6 bases, J shed 0 bases, and the junction held 4 bases outside the gene matches. CDR3 length: 14 residues. Germline CDR1 is MNHNY and CDR2 is SVGAGI (reference sequence). The chain's CDR3 is CASRKTGDSYEQYF. CDR3 bases: TGTGCCAGCAGAAAGACAGGGGACTCCTACGAGCAGTACTTC.

Only one count was recorded for this clone. The genes are TRBV7-9 and TRBJ2-3; D remains ambiguous. Trimming pared 2 bases from V and 6 bases from J, leaving 12 bases between. CDR1 is SEHNR and CDR2 is FQNEAQ in the germline V gene (reference sequence). CDR3 length equals 14 residues. The CDR3 DNA reads TGTGCCAGCAGCTTAATCCCAGCAGCGGATACGCAGTATTTT. Translation: CASSLIPAADTQYF.

This rearrangement joins TRBV5-1 to TRBJ2-1; D gene uncertain. From germline, CDR1 is SGHRS and CDR2 YFSETQ. Trimming took off 0 bases at V and 3 bases at J, with 1 base between the two ends. The CDR3 extends over 12 amino acids. In nucleotides, the CDR3 is TGCGCCAGCAGCTTGGTCTACAATGAGCAGTTCTTC. This encodes CASSLVYNEQFF.

V gene TRBV5-1 combines with J gene TRBJ2-7; no reliable D call. Trimming stripped 0 bases from V and 3 bases from J, with 10 bases between. The CDR3 has 14 amino acids. Germline V CDR1 and CDR2: SGHRS, YFSETQ. The CDR3 sequence: CASSLDGLSYEQYF. In DNA form, the CDR3 reads TGCGCCAGCAGCTTGGATGGGTTGAGCTACGAGCAGTACTTC.

This clone appeared once. The J gene is TRBJ2-1, the V gene TRBV4-1, with D possibly TRBD1 on 5 matching bases. Trimming removed 0 bases from V and 9 bases from J, with 12 bases in between. From germline, CDR1 is MGHRA and CDR2 YSYEKL. This CDR3 is 14 amino acids long. The CDR3 DNA reads as TGCGCCAGCAGCCAAGATCGGCAGGGCGGTGAGCAGTTCTTC. This gives the protein CASSQDRQGGEQFF.

Here the CDR3 DNA reads TGTGCCAGCAGTGAGACTAGCGGGAGCTGGCAGGAGACCCAGTACTTC. Its protein product is CASSETSGSWQETQYF. V usage is TRBV6-1 and J usage is TRBJ2-5; 12 nucleotides line up with TRBD2. This CDR3 spans 16 amino acids. V lost 3 bases and J lost 5; bases outside the gene matches: 7. Germline CDR1 and CDR2: MNHNS and SASEGT.

This clone was observed a single time. The V gene is TRBV13, the J gene TRBJ2-7; D possibly matches TRBD1 or TRBD2 (5 bases each). This CDR3 comprises 13 residues. V was pared by 6 bases and J by 3 bases, with 12 bases between. The germline CDR1 and CDR2 sequences are PRHDT and FYEKMQ (reference sequence). The CDR3 DNA is TGTGCCAGCAGACAAATTGGGGGCTACGAGCAGTACTTC. This sequence encodes CASRQIGGYEQYF.

This chain connects TRBV10-1 to TRBJ2-3; D is possibly TRBD1 or TRBD2 (5 bases each). Germline loops: CDR1 WNHNN, CDR2 SYGVQD (reference sequence). The CDR3 extends over 17 amino acids. Trimming took off 1 base at V and 6 bases at J, with 20 bases between the two ends. CDR3 protein: CASSELLSADNRDTQYF. The CDR3 coding sequence is TGCGCCAGCAGTGAGTTGCTTAGCGCTGATAACAGGGATACGCAGTATTTT.

The V gene is TRBV6-1, the J gene TRBJ2-6; the D is unclear. The CDR3 spans 18 residues. In germline, CDR1 is MNHNS, CDR2 SASEGT. V lost 1 base and J lost 0, with 13 bases in between. CDR3 nucleotide sequence: TGTGCCAGCAGTGAAGTGGTCCAGGCGACCTCTGGGGCCAACGTCCTGACTTTC. Translating it yields CASSEVVQATSGANVLTF.

This chain links TRBV5-1 with TRBJ2-2; 16 positions agree with TRBD2. V shed 3 bases and J 8 bases; nucleotides not matched to a gene: 10. Germline CDR1 reads SGHRS; CDR2 reads YFSETQ. The CDR3 loop spans 18 amino acids. The CDR3 spells CASSSGLAGGPKGGELFF. As DNA, the CDR3 is TGCGCCAGCAGCTCGGGACTAGCGGGAGGGCCGAAAGGTGGGGAGCTGTTTTTT.